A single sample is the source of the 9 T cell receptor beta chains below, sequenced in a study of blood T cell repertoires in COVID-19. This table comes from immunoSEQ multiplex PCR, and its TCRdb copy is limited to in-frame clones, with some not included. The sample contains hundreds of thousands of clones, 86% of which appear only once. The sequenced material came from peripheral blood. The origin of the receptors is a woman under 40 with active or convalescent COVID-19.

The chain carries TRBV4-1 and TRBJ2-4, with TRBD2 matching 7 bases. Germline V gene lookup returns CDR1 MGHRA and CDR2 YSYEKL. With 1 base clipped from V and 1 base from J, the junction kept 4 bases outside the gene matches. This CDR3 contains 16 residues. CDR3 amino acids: CASSQAGGKAKNIQYF. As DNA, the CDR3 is TGCGCCAGCAGCCAAGCGGGGGGAAAGGCCAAAAACATTCAGTACTTC.

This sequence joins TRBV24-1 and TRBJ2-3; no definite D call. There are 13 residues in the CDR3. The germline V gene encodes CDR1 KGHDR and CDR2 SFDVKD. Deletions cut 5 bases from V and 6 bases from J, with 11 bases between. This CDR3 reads CATSASYADTQYF. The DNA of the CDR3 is TGTGCCACCAGTGCCTCTTATGCGGATACGCAGTATTTT.

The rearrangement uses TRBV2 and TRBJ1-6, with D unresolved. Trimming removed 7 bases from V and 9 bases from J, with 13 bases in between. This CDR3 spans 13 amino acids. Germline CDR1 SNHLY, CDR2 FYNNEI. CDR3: CASMEGGGSPLHF. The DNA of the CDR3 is TGTGCCAGCATGGAGGGTGGCGGTTCACCCCTCCACTTT.

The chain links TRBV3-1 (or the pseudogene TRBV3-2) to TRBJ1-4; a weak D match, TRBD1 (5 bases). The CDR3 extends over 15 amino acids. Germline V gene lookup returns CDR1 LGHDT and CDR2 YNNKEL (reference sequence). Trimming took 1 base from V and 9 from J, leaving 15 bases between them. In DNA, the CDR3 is TGTGCCAGCAGCCAAGCGCAGGGCTGGACCAAAAAACTGTTTTTT. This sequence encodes CASSQAQGWTKKLFF.

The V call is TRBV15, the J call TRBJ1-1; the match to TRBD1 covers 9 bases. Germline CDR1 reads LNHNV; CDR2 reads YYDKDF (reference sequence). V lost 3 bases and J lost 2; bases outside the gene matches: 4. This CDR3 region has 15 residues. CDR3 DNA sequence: TGTGCCACCAGCAGGAGTACAGGGGGCAACACTGAAGCTTTCTTT. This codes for CATSRSTGGNTEAFF.

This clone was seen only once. The CDR3 DNA is TGTGCCAGTAGTTCCCGGACAGGACTGCTTTCTTATAGCAATCAGCCCCAGCATTTT. Translation: CASSSRTGLLSYSNQPQHF. The chain combines TRBV19 with TRBJ1-5; 7 nucleotides align to TRBD1. V shed 5 bases, J shed 0 bases, and the junction held 16 bases outside the gene matches. Germline V lookup: CDR1 LNHDA, CDR2 SQIVND (reference sequence). The CDR3 spans 19 residues.

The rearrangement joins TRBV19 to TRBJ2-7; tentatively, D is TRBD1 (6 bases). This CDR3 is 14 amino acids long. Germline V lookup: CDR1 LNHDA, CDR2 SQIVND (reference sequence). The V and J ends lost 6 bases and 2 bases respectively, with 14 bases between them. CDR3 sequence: CASSPRQAAYEQYF. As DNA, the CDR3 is TGTGCCAGTAGCCCAAGACAGGCCGCCTACGAGCAGTACTTC.

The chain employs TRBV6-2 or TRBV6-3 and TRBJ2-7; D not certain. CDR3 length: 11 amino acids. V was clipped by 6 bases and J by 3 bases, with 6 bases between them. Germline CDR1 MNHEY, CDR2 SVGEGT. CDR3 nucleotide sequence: TGTGCCAGCAGCCCCTACTACGAGCAGTACTTC. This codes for CASSPYYEQYF.

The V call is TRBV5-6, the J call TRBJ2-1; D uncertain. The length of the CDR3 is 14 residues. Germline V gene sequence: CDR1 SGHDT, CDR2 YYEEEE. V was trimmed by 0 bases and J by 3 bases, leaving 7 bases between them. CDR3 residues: CASSLGAGYNEQFF. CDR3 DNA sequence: TGTGCCAGCAGCTTGGGGGCCGGCTACAATGAGCAGTTCTTC.